This section outlines one T cell receptor beta chain sequence together with its context. These data come from a study of shared T cell receptors in the human thymus. The table came from immunoSEQ multiplex PCR; TCRdb's copy has only in-frame clones and leaves some out. The table has around 730,000 clones, 70% to 90% seen once. These data are also associated with another study on human thymus T cells. That work adds: Thymic material originated from resections removed in the course of corrective heart surgery. Thymic and blood repertoires appeared to carry a bias in their V and J gene usage. Highly overlapping thymic repertoires among unrelated individuals were reported in related research.

Material for sequencing was thymocytes. This receptor was taken from a girl under three years old with a congenital heart defect.

CDR3: CASTTGLFTEAFF. Written as DNA, the CDR3 is TGTGCCAGTACTACTGGACTTTTTACTGAAGCTTTCTTT. The rearrangement uses TRBV19 and TRBJ1-1; D unresolved. V gave up 7 bases and J gave up 5 bases, with 14 bases separating them. This CDR3 is 13 amino acids long. Per germline, CDR1 LNHDA and CDR2 SQIVND (reference sequence). The variable domain in full, completed from reference TRBV19 and TRBJ1-1, reads DGGITQSPKYLFRKEGQNVTLSCEQNLNHDAMYWYRQDPGQGLRLIYYSQIVNDFQKGDIAEGYSVSREKKESFPLTVTSAQKNPTAFYLCASTTGLFTEAFFGQGTRLTVV.